These 24 T cell receptor beta chains were sequenced from one sample in a study of technical replicates of blood from four donors. Method: immunoSEQ multiplex PCR; TCRdb's copy keeps in-frame clones and lacks some. This sample has roughly 100,000 clones, with approximately 95% found just once. Input material: T cells isolated from PBMCs. The source is a human donor in good health.

The gene calls are TRBV5-4 and TRBJ2-5, with 9 nucleotides matching TRBD2. V gave up 0 bases and J gave up 0 bases; unmatched junction bases: 3. The CDR3 spans 16 residues. Germline V gene data show CDR1 as SGHNT and CDR2 as YYREEE (reference sequence). The CDR3 DNA reads TGTGCCAGCAGCTTGGGGCTAGCGGGACACCAAGAGACCCAGTACTTC. Protein: CASSLGLAGHQETQYF.

The J gene is TRBJ1-1, the V gene TRBV4-3, with 8 bases identical to TRBD1. V shed 6 bases and J 0 bases; nucleotides not matched to a gene: 6. This CDR3 is built from 15 residues. CDR1 and CDR2 from the germline V gene are LGHNA and YSLEER. The CDR3 loop is CASRPDRGMNTEAFF. In DNA form, the CDR3 reads TGCGCCAGCAGGCCTGACAGGGGAATGAACACTGAAGCTTTCTTT.

This clone was found once. V and J are TRBV4-1 and TRBJ1-4; D not certain. CDR3 length: 13 amino acids. CDR1 and CDR2 from the germline V gene are MGHRA and YSYEKL. V lost 3 bases, J lost 8 bases, and 10 bases lay in between. CDR3 DNA sequence: TGCGCCAGCAGCCACCCCCGAGGAGAAAAACTGTTTTTT. Protein sequence: CASSHPRGEKLFF.

The chain has TRBV29-1 and TRBJ2-7, with 10 nucleotides matching TRBD2. The CDR3 is 13 amino acids. The junction had 3 bases not matched to a gene; V was cut back by 3 bases and J by 4 bases. CDR1 SQVTM and CDR2 ANQGSEA come from the germline V gene. This chain's CDR3 is CSVETSGWYEQYF. The CDR3 DNA follows: TGCAGCGTTGAGACTAGCGGGTGGTACGAGCAGTACTTC.

The CDR3 DNA reads as TGCGCCAGCAGAAGACTAGCGGGAGGGCAGAGCGGGGAGCTGTTTTTT. Its protein is CASRRLAGGQSGELFF. The chain joins TRBV4-3 to TRBJ2-2; 14 bases agree with TRBD2. This CDR3 spans 16 amino acids. The V gene end was trimmed by 6 bases and the J gene end by 7 bases; junction bases not matched to a gene: 7. Germline assignment: CDR1 LGHNA and CDR2 YSLEER.

The chain employs TRBV10-3 and TRBJ1-5, with TRBD1 matching over 7 bases. Germline assignment: CDR1 ENHRY and CDR2 SYGVKD. V shed 2 bases and J 5 bases; nucleotides not matched to a gene: 3. CDR3 length equals 14 residues. The CDR3 DNA reads TGTGCCATCAGTGAGGACAGGGCCTATCAGCCCCAGCATTTT. Its translation is CAISEDRAYQPQHF.

The chain employs TRBV25-1 and TRBJ2-5, with 13 bases lining up with TRBD2. This CDR3 is built from 17 residues. The V gene end was trimmed by 2 bases and the J gene end by 2 bases; junction bases not matched to a gene: 5. Per the germline V gene, CDR1 is MGHDK and CDR2 is SYGVNS. The CDR3 DNA is TGTGCCAGCAGTGAAACCCTACTAGCGGGAGGGCAAGAGACCCAGTACTTC. It yields the protein CASSETLLAGGQETQYF.

This chain links TRBV15 with TRBJ2-3; D is unclear. The CDR3 is made up of 13 amino acids. Germline V CDR1 and CDR2: LNHNV, YYDKDF (reference sequence). Trimming took off 3 bases at V and 6 bases at J, with 10 bases between the two ends. As DNA, the CDR3 is TGTGCCACCAGCAGTATGAGTTGGGATACGCAGTATTTT. Protein product: CATSSMSWDTQYF.

The CDR3: CASSLVFREQYF. CDR3 sequence (DNA): TGTGCCAGCAGCTTAGTGTTTCGCGAGCAGTACTTC. This rearrangement joins TRBV7-9 to TRBJ2-7; no clear D. Between the trimmed V and J ends, which lost 1 base and 6 bases, there was a span of 7 bases. This CDR3 contains 12 residues. Germline CDR1 is SEHNR and CDR2 is FQNEAQ (reference sequence).

The gene calls are TRBV6-5 and TRBJ2-1, with a weak D call TRBD2 (5 bases). V lost 0 bases, J lost 5 bases, and 8 bases lay in between. The CDR3 consists of 14 residues. Germline V CDR1 and CDR2: MNHEY, SVGAGI. The CDR3 bases are TGTGCCAGCAGTTACTCAGGCGGGCACAATGAGCAGTTCTTC. It yields the protein CASSYSGGHNEQFF.

The chain combines TRBV7-2 with TRBJ2-1, with a weak D call TRBD2 (6 bases). V dropped 3 bases and J dropped 2 bases, with 11 bases sitting between them. Germline CDR1 is SGHTA and CDR2 is FQGNSA. The CDR3 is 15 amino acids. CDR3 amino acids: CASSFGGTPYNEQFF. DNA for the CDR3: TGTGCCAGCAGCTTCGGCGGGACCCCCTACAATGAGCAGTTCTTC.

The chain carries TRBV11-2 and TRBJ2-1; TRBD2 matches at 8 bases. There are 14 residues in the CDR3. Trimming at V came to 2 bases and at J to 9 bases, leaving 6 bases not matched to a gene. The germline V gene encodes CDR1 SGHAT and CDR2 FQNNGV. The CDR3 spells CASSLLAGTGEQFF. The CDR3 DNA reads TGTGCCAGCAGCTTATTAGCGGGAACGGGTGAGCAGTTCTTC.

The V gene is TRBV29-1, the J gene TRBJ1-2; D ambiguous. V was cut by 7 bases and J by 3 bases, with 9 bases left in between. Germline V lookup: CDR1 SQVTM, CDR2 ANQGSEA. The CDR3 loop spans 11 amino acids. As DNA, the CDR3 is TGCAGCGGAGGGAGGGACTATGGCTACACCTTC. Translated, it gives CSGGRDYGYTF.

The DNA of the CDR3 is TGTGCCAGCTCAGCTCAGGGGGCAAGGGACATTCAGTACTTC. Translating it yields CASSAQGARDIQYF. The chain joins TRBV18 to TRBJ2-4; 8 bases fit TRBD1. The V gene's germline CDR1 is KGHSH and CDR2 LQKENI. This CDR3 has 14 residues. V trimming: 5 bases; J trimming: 8 bases; junction bases outside the gene matches: 8.

This chain connects TRBV21-1 to TRBJ2-2; TRBD1, the D gene given by the table, was not confirmed from the DNA. TRBV21-1 is given as a pseudogene. This CDR3 contains 14 residues. The CDR3 coding sequence is TGTGCCAGCAGCAAAGCCCAGTACACCGGGGAGCTGTTTTTT. It translates to CASSKAQYTGELFF.

The chain carries TRBV10-1 and TRBJ2-7; D may be TRBD2 (6 bases). The CDR3 is 15 residues long. Trimming removed 3 bases from V and 4 bases from J, with 16 bases in between. Looked up from germline, CDR1 is WNHNN and CDR2 is SYGVQD (reference sequence). CDR3 sequence (DNA): TGCGCCAGCAGTGAAGGCCGGGAGTTAGTTTACGAGCAGTACTTC. It is translated as CASSEGRELVYEQYF.

The chain combines TRBV19 with TRBJ2-3; 12 nucleotides line up with TRBD2. After removal of 6 bases from V and 10 bases from J, the junction contained 8 bases not matched to a gene. The CDR3 loop spans 14 amino acids. Looked up from germline, CDR1 is LNHDA and CDR2 is SQIVND (reference sequence). The CDR3 here is CASRATSGSGAQYF. The CDR3 DNA reads TGTGCCAGTAGGGCGACTAGCGGGAGTGGAGCGCAGTATTTT. The variable domain in full, completed from reference TRBV19 and TRBJ2-3, reads DGGITQSPKYLFRKEGQNVTLSCEQNLNHDAMYWYRQDPGQGLRLIYYSQIVNDFQKGDIAEGYSVSREKKESFPLTVTSAQKNPTAFYLCASRATSGSGAQYFGPGTRLTVL.

CDR3 in DNA: TGTGCCAGTAGTATGCAAGGGGGCGCCGGTAGCTACACCTTC. Protein: CASSMQGGAGSYTF. The chain couples TRBV19 to TRBJ1-2, with 7 positions matching TRBD1. Looked up from germline, CDR1 is LNHDA and CDR2 is SQIVND (reference sequence). V dropped 3 bases and J dropped 9; count of bases not matched to a gene: 10. The CDR3 covers 14 residues.

The chain uses TRBV2 and TRBJ1-5; D is unresolved. There are 13 residues in the CDR3. Trimming pared 2 bases from V and 3 bases from J, leaving 5 bases between. Germline assignment: CDR1 SNHLY and CDR2 FYNNEI. In nucleotides, the CDR3 is TGTGCCAGCAGTGAATCCCTCAATCAGCCCCAGCATTTT. Translating gives CASSESLNQPQHF.

In its sample, this clone was seen once. The chain recombines TRBV19 with TRBJ2-3; 10 bases line up with TRBD2. The CDR3 consists of 15 residues. The V and J ends lost 7 bases and 1 base, in that order; junction bases with no gene match: 5. CDR1 and CDR2 from the germline V gene are LNHDA and SQIVND (reference sequence). CDR3 loop: CASMMGTSGTDTQYF. The DNA of the CDR3 is TGTGCCAGTATGATGGGGACTAGCGGCACAGATACGCAGTATTTT.

This chain connects TRBV5-4 to TRBJ2-5; a weak D match, TRBD2 (6 bases). The V gene's germline CDR1 is SGHNT and CDR2 YYREEE (reference sequence). This CDR3 spans 15 amino acids. Between the trimmed V and J ends, which lost 2 bases and 4 bases, there was a span of 15 bases. The CDR3 bases are TGTGCCAGCAGCTTCGACGGAGGGAGCACAGAGACCCAGTACTTC. Its translation is CASSFDGGSTETQYF.

The genes are TRBV5-1 and TRBJ2-7, with TRBD1 matching 7 bases. Germline CDR1 is SGHRS and CDR2 is YFSETQ. Trimming at V came to 5 bases and at J to 0 bases, leaving 5 bases not matched to a gene. The CDR3 totals 14 residues. The CDR3 coding sequence is TGCGCCAGCAGGGGAAGGGACAGCTCCTACGAGCAGTACTTC. Protein product: CASRGRDSSYEQYF.

CDR3 nucleotides: TGTGCCAGCAGCGTAGCGGGTTCGAAATATGGCTACACCTTC. It codes for CASSVAGSKYGYTF. The V and J genes are TRBV9 and TRBJ1-2, with D unclear. This CDR3 region has 14 residues. Between the trimmed V and J ends, which lost 0 bases and 5 bases, there was a span of 11 bases. Per the germline V gene, CDR1 is SGDLS and CDR2 is YYNGEE.

The rearrangement links TRBV5-1 to TRBJ2-3; D is perhaps TRBD2 (7 bases). The germline CDR1 and CDR2 sequences are SGHRS and YFSETQ. The CDR3 loop spans 15 amino acids. V was cut by 3 bases and J by 0 bases, with 11 bases left in between. CDR3 DNA: TGCGCCAGCAGCTGGGGGGGGGCTAGCACAGATACGCAGTATTTT. This sequence encodes CASSWGGASTDTQYF.